This T cell receptor beta chain was identified in a study of cytotoxic CD8 clonotypes in ibrutinib-treated CLL. Here immunoSEQ multiplex PCR was the method, and the copy in TCRdb shows in-frame clones only, minus some. The sample contains about 330,000 clones, 60% to 80% of which appear only once. This CDR3 is 14 amino acids long. V lost 1 base and J 8 bases, leaving 11 bases between the germline ends. The V gene's germline CDR1 is SGHTA and CDR2 FQGNSA. The chain combines TRBV7-2 with TRBJ1-4, with D unresolved. The receptor comes from a human donor with chronic lymphocytic leukemia. The material sequenced was PBMCs, taken after 36 months of ibrutinib treatment. CDR3 loop: CASSLGAGWEKLFF. The CDR3 DNA follows: TGTGCCAGCAGCTTAGGGGCCGGGTGGGAAAAACTGTTTTTT.